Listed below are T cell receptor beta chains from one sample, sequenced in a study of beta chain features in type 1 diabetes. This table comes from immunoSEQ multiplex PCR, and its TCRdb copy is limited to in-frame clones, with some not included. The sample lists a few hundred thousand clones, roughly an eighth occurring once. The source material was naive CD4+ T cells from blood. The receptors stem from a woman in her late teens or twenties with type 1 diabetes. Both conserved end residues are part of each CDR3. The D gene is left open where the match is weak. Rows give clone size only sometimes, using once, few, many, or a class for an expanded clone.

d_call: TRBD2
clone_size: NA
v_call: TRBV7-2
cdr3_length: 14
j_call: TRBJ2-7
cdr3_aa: CASSRTSEYYEQYF
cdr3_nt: TGTGCCAGCTCTCGGACTAGCGAATACTACGAGCAGTACTTC

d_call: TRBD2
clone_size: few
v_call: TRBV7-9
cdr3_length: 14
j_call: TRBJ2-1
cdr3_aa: CASSFTGGLDEQFF
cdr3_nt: TGTGCCAGCAGCTTCACGGGGGGGTTGGATGAGCAGTTCTTC

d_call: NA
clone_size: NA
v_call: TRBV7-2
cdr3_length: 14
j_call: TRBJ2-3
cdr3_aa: CASSTTGGADTQYF
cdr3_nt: TGTGCCAGCAGCACCACAGGGGGGGCAGATACGCAGTATTTT

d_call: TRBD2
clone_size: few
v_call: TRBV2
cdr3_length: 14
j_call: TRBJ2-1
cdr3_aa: CASRAGGRDDEQFF
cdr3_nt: TGTGCCAGCAGAGCGGGGGGGCGGGATGATGAGCAGTTCTTC

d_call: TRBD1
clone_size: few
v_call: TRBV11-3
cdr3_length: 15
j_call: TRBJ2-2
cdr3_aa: CASSRGQGNTGELFF
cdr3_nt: TGTGCCAGCAGCCGGGGACAGGGAAACACCGGGGAGCTGTTTTTT

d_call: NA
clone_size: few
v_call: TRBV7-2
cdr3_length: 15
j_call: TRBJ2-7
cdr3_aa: CASSPTGSRSHEQYF
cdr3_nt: TGTGCCAGCAGCCCTACAGGGAGTCGTTCCCACGAGCAGTACTTC

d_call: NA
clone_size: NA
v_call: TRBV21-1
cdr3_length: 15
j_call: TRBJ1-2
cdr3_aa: CASSKVSREQGGYTF
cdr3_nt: TGTGCCAGCAGCAAAGTATCCCGGGAACAGGGAGGCTACACCTTC

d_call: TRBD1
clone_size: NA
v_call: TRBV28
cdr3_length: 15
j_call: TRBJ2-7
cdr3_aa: CASSLSTTGSYEQYF
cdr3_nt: TGTGCCAGCAGTTTATCCACGACAGGGTCCTACGAGCAGTACTTC

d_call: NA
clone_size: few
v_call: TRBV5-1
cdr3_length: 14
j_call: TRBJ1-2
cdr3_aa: CASSLAATNYGYTF
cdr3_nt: TGCGCCAGCAGCTTGGCCGCTACTAACTATGGCTACACCTTC

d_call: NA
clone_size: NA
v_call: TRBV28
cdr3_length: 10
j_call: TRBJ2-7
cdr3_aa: CATRGSEQYF
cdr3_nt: TGTGCCACTCGGGGTAGCGAGCAGTACTTC

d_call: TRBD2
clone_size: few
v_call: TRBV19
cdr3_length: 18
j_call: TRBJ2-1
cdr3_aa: CASSPVGLAGGSYNEQFF
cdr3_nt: TGTGCCAGTTCGCCTGTGGGACTAGCGGGCGGTTCCTACAATGAGCAGTTCTTC

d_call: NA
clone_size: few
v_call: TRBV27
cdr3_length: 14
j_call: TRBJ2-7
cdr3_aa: CASSSIDRPYEQYF
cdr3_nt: TGTGCCAGCAGTTCCATCGACAGGCCCTACGAGCAGTACTTC

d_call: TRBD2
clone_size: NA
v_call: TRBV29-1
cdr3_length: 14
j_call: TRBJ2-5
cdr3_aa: CSAARVGRIETQYF
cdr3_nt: TGCAGCGCCGCTCGAGTCGGGAGGATAGAGACCCAGTACTTC

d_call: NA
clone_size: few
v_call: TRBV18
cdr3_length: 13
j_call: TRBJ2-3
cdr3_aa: CASSPTHGDTQYF
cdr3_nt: TGTGCCAGCTCACCTACCCACGGAGATACGCAGTATTTT

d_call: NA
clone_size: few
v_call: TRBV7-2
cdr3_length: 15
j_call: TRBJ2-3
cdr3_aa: CASSRKLGDTDTQYF
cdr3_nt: TGTGCCAGCAGCCGGAAGCTAGGGGACACAGATACGCAGTATTTT

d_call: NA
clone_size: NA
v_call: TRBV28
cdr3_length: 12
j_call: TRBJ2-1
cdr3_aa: CASSFRYNEQFF
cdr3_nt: TGTGCCAGCAGTTTTCGCTACAATGAGCAGTTCTTC

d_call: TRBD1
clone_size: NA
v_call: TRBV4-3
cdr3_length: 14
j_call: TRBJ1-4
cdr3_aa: CASSQGQGHEKLFF
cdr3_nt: TGCGCCAGCAGCCAAGGACAGGGGCATGAAAAACTGTTTTTT

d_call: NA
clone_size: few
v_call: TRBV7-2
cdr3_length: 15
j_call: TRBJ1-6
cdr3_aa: CASSLGASLNSPLHF
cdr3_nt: TGTGCCAGCAGCTTGGGGGCCAGTCTTAATTCACCCCTCCACTTT

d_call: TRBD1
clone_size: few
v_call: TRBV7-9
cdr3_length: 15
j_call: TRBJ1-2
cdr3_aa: CASSLAAQGAYGYTF
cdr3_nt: TGTGCCAGCAGCTTAGCAGCACAGGGGGCCTATGGCTACACCTTC

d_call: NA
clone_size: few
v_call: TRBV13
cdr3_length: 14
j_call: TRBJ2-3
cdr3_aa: CASSLLEFGDTQYF
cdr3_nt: TGTGCCAGCAGCTTACTAGAGTTTGGAGATACGCAGTATTTT

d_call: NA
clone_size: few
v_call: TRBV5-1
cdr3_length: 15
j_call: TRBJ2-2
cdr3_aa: CASSFGQTNTGELFF
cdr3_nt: TGCGCCAGCAGCTTCGGACAAACGAACACCGGGGAGCTGTTTTTT

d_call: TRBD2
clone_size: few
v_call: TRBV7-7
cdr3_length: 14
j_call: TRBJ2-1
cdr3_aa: CASSPREAYNEQFF
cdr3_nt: TGTGCTAGCAGCCCTCGGGAGGCGTACAATGAGCAGTTCTTC

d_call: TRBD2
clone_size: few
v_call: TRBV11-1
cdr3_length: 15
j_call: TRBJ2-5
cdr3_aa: CASSKLWTSEETQYF
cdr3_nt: TGTGCCAGCAGCAAACTCTGGACTAGCGAAGAGACCCAGTACTTC

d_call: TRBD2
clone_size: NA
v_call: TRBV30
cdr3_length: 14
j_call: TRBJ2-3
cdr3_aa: CAWRNSGSPDTQYF
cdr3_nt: TGTGCCTGGAGAAATAGCGGGAGCCCAGATACGCAGTATTTT

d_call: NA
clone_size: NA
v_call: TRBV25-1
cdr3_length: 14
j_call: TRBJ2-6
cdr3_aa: CASKFGGPNNVLTF
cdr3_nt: TGTGCCAGCAAGTTCGGTGGTCCTAACAACGTCCTGACTTTC

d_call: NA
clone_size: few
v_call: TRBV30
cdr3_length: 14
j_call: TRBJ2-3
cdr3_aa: CAWSLGGTTDTQYF
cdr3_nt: TGTGCCTGGAGTTTGGGAGGAACCACAGATACGCAGTATTTT

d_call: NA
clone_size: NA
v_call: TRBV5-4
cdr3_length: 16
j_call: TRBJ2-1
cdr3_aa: CASSLAGTGGYNEQFF
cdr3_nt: TGTGCCAGCAGCTTGGCCGGTACCGGGGGCTACAATGAGCAGTTCTTC

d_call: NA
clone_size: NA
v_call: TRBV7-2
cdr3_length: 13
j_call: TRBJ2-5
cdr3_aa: CASSQGTRETQYF
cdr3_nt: TGTGCCAGCAGCCAGGGGACCAGAGAGACCCAGTACTTC